The 8 T cell receptor beta chains in this list originate from one sample, sequenced in a study of shared clonotypes between healthy human individuals (TCRdb year 2020). Library method: the immunoSEQ multiplex PCR assay. TCRdb mirrors the immuneACCESS table, restricted to in-frame sequences. Some clones are absent from its copies; in checked studies, under half trace to an unresolved V gene, and the reason for the others is unknown. Present in this sample are about 330,000 clones, roughly 84% of which were seen just once. The biggest ten clones account for around 16% of the sample. The specimen was memory CD8+ T cells sorted from blood. The meaning of the sample's cell subset or site label: CD45RO+ cells pooled with CCR7-negative TemRA cells. Receptor source: a man younger than 35 in good health.

V gene TRBV27 combines with J gene TRBJ2-5; TRBD2 matches at 11 bases. This CDR3 contains 15 residues. Trimming removed 2 bases from V and 4 bases from J; junction bases left unmatched: 3. In germline, CDR1 is MNHEY, CDR2 SMNVEV (reference sequence). This CDR3 is CASSLLAGGLETQYF. In nucleotides, the CDR3 is TGTGCCAGCAGTTTACTAGCGGGGGGATTAGAGACCCAGTACTTC.

This clone was counted once. The rearrangement links TRBV7-9 to TRBJ2-7, with D uncertain. The CDR3 totals 17 residues. Germline CDR1 SEHNR, CDR2 FQNEAQ (reference sequence). Trimming took 1 base from V and 2 from J, leaving 18 bases between them. The CDR3 region is CASSLGGNGPITYEQYF. The CDR3 region has the DNA TGTGCCAGCAGCTTAGGTGGCAACGGCCCGATAACCTACGAGCAGTACTTC.

This CDR3 is CASSLERTYNEQFF. The DNA for the CDR3 is TGTGCCAGCAGTTTAGAGAGGACCTACAATGAGCAGTTCTTC. V usage is TRBV27 and J usage is TRBJ2-1, with unresolved D. The V gene's germline CDR1 is MNHEY and CDR2 SMNVEV (reference sequence). There are 14 residues in the CDR3. The ends were cut back, 2 bases at V and 2 bases at J, with 7 bases in the middle.

The chain couples TRBV29-1 to TRBJ1-1, with D possibly TRBD1 on 6 matching bases. The V gene lost 6 bases and the J gene lost 1 base, with 12 bases spanning the gap. Germline values: CDR1 SQVTM, CDR2 ANQGSEA. The CDR3 contains 13 residues. The CDR3 reads CSVVQGGNTEAFF. CDR3 nucleotides: TGCAGCGTCGTACAGGGTGGGAACACTGAAGCTTTCTTT.

V and J are TRBV28 and TRBJ1-3; D unresolved. The CDR3 consists of 20 residues. V lost 5 bases, J lost 4 bases, and 30 bases lay in between. Germline CDR1 is MDHEN and CDR2 is SYDVKM. CDR3 loop: CASSPRRPRWGSYSGNTIYF. As DNA, the CDR3 is TGTGCCAGCAGTCCTAGAAGACCCAGGTGGGGTAGTTATTCGGGAAACACCATATATTTT.

V and J are TRBV19 and TRBJ2-1, with TRBD2 identical over 7 bases. With 5 bases clipped from V and 5 bases from J, the junction kept 3 bases outside the gene matches. This CDR3 has 13 residues. Germline loops: CDR1 LNHDA, CDR2 SQIVND (reference sequence). For the CDR3, the DNA is TGTGCCAGTAGTTTTGGACTAGACAATGAGCAGTTCTTC. Its protein product is CASSFGLDNEQFF.

This sequence joins TRBV10-2 and TRBJ2-3, with 14 bases lining up with TRBD2. The V and J ends lost 6 bases and 4 bases, in that order; junction bases with no gene match: 3. This CDR3 has 15 amino acids. Germline assignment: CDR1 WSHSY and CDR2 SAAADI. The CDR3 DNA is TGCGCCAGCAGAGGGACTAGCGGGAGCCCAGATACGCAGTATTTT. Protein product: CASRGTSGSPDTQYF.

In its sample, this clone was seen many times. This chain connects TRBV29-1 to TRBJ2-5; 11 positions match TRBD1. Germline V gene data show CDR1 as SQVTM and CDR2 as ANQGSEA. Trimming at V came to 7 bases and at J to 5 bases, leaving 9 bases not matched to a gene. The CDR3 spans 14 residues. The CDR3 here is CSGVGTGGKETQYF. CDR3 DNA: TGCAGCGGCGTCGGGACAGGGGGGAAGGAGACCCAGTACTTC.